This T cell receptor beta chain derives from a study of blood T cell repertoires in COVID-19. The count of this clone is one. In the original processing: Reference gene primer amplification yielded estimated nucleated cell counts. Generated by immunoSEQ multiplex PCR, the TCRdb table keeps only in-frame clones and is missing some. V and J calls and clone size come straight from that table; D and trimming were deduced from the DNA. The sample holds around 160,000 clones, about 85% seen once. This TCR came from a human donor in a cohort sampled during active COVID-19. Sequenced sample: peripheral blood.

The CDR3 sequence is CASSLDTNTEAFF. The CDR3 DNA is TGTGCCAGCAGCTTAGACACGAACACTGAAGCTTTCTTT. The chain uses TRBV5-4 and TRBJ1-1; D not resolved. Germline loops: CDR1 SGHNT, CDR2 YYREEE (reference sequence). The CDR3 runs 13 residues. V was shortened by 2 bases and J by 1 base, with 6 bases between the two germline ends. The whole variable domain, filled in from reference TRBV5-4 and TRBJ1-1, reads ETGVTQSPTHLIKTRGQQVTLRCSSQSGHNTVSWYQQALGQGPQFIFQYYREEENGRGNFPPRFSGLQFPNYSSELNVNALELDDSALYLCASSLDTNTEAFFGQGTRLTVV.